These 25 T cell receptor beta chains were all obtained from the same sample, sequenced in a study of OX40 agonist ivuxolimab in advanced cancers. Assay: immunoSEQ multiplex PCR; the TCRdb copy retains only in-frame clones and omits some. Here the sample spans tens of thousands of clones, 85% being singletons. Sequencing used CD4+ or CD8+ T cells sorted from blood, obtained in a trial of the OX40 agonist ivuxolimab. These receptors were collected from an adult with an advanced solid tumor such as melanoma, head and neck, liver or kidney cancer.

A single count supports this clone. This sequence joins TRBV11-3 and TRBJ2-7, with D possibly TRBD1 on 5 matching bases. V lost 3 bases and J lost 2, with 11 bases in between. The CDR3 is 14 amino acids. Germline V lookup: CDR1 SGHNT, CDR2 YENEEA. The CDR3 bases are TGTGCCAGCAGCTTTCAGGGTGCCACCTACGAGCAGTACTTC. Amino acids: CASSFQGATYEQYF.

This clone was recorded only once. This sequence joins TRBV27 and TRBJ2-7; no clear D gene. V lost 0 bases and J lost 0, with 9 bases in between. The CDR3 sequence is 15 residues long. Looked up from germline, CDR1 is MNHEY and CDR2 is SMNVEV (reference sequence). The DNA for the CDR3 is TGTGCCAGCAGTTTATCGCCCCCCAGCTCCTACGAGCAGTACTTC. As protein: CASSLSPPSSYEQYF.

DNA for the CDR3: TGTGCCAGTAGTATGCCCGGACTAGCGGGAGCTCAGGAGACCCAGTACTTC. Protein sequence: CASSMPGLAGAQETQYF. V and J are TRBV19 and TRBJ2-5; TRBD2 matches at 13 bases. Trimming cost V 3 bases and J 5 bases; bases outside gene matches: 9. The CDR3 extends over 17 amino acids. Germline CDR1 reads LNHDA; CDR2 reads SQIVND (reference sequence). The full variable domain, its missing parts supplied by reference TRBV19 and TRBJ2-5, is DGGITQSPKYLFRKEGQNVTLSCEQNLNHDAMYWYRQDPGQGLRLIYYSQIVNDFQKGDIAEGYSVSREKKESFPLTVTSAQKNPTAFYLCASSMPGLAGAQETQYFGPGTRLLVL.

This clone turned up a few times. CDR3 bases: TGTGCCAGCAGCCAAGATCTGAGGGGGCGCGGTGGCTACACCTTC. Translated: CASSQDLRGRGGYTF. The chain uses TRBV4-2 and TRBJ1-2; 7 bases agree with TRBD1. This CDR3 comprises 15 residues. With V trimmed by 0 bases and J by 7 bases, 8 bases remained unmatched. The germline V gene encodes CDR1 LGHNA and CDR2 YNFKEQ.

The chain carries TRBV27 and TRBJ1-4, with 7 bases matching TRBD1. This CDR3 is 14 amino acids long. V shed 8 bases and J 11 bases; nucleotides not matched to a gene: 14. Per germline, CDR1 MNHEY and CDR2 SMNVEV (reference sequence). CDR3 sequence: CASSTSTGRGKLFF. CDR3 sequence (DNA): TGTGCCAGCTCGACTTCGACAGGGCGAGGGAAACTGTTTTTT.

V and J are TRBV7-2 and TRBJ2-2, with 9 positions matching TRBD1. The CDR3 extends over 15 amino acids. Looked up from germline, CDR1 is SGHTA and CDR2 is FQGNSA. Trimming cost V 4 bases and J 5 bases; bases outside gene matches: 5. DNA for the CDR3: TGTGCCAGCAGCTACGGGACAGGGTGGACCGGGGAGCTGTTTTTT. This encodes CASSYGTGWTGELFF. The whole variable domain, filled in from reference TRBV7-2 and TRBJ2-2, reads GAGVSQSPSNKVTEKGKDVELRCDPISGHTALYWYRQSLGQGLEFLIYFQGNSAPDKSGLPSDRFSAERTGGSVSTLTIQRTQQEDSAVYLCASSYGTGWTGELFFGEGSRLTVL.

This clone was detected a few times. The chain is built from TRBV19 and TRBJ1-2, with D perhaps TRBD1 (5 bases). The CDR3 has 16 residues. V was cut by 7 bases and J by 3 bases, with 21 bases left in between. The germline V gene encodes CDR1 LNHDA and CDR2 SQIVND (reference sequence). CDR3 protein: CASNTPHRTPDYGYTF. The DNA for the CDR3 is TGTGCCAGTAACACTCCCCACAGGACTCCAGACTATGGCTACACCTTC.

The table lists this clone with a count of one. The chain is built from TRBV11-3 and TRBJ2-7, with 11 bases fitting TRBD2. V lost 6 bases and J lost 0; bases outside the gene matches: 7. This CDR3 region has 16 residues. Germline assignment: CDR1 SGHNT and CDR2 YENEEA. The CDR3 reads CASSPYTSGGSYEQYF. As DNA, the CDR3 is TGTGCCAGCAGTCCCTATACTAGCGGGGGCTCCTACGAGCAGTACTTC.

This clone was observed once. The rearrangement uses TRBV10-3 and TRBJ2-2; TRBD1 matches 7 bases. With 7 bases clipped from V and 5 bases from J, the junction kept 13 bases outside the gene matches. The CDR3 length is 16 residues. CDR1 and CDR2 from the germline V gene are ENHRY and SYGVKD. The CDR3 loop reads CAITLPRQGRTGELFF. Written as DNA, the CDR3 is TGTGCCATCACCCTACCCCGACAGGGACGGACCGGGGAGCTGTTTTTT.

The CDR3 loop reads CASSRDSEAFF. Written as DNA, the CDR3 is TGTGCCAGCAGCCGGGACAGTGAAGCTTTCTTT. The chain is built from TRBV5-6 and TRBJ1-1; TRBD1 matches at 7 bases. The CDR3 sequence is 11 residues long. Germline loops: CDR1 SGHDT, CDR2 YYEEEE. Trimming cost V 4 bases and J 7 bases; bases outside gene matches: 1. Full variable domain (missing parts from reference TRBV5-6 and TRBJ1-1): DAGVTQSPTHLIKTRGQQVTLRCSPKSGHDTVSWYQQALGQGPQFIFQYYEEEERQRGNFPDRFSGHQFPNYSSELNVNALLLGDSALYLCASSRDSEAFFGQGTRLTVV.

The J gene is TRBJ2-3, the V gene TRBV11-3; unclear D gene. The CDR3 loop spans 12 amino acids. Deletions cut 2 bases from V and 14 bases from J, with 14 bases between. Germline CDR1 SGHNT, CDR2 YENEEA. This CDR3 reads CASSLKPPKAYF. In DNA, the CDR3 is TGTGCCAGCAGCTTAAAGCCTCCGAAGGCGTATTTT.

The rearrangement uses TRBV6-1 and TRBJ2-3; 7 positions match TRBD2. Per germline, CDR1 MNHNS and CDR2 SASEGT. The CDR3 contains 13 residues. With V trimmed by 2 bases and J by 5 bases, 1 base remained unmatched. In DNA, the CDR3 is TGTGCCAGCAGTGAACGGGGGGTAGATACGCAGTATTTT. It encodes CASSERGVDTQYF.

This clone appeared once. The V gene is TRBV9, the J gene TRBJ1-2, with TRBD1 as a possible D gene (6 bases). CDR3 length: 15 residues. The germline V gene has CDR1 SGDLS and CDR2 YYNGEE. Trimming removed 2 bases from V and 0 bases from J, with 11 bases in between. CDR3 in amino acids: CASSVTGLPNYGYTF. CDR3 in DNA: TGTGCCAGCAGCGTTACAGGGCTGCCTAACTATGGCTACACCTTC.

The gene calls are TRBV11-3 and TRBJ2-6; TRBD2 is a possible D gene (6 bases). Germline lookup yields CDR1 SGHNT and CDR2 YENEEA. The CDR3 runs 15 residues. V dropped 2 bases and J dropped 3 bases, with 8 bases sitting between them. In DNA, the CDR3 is TGTGCCAGCAGCTTACGGGAGAGTGGGGCCAACGTCCTGACTTTC. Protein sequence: CASSLRESGANVLTF.

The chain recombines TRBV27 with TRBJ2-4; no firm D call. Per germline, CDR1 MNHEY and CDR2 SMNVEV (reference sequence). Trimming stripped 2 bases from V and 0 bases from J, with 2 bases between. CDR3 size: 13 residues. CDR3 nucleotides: TGTGCCAGCAGTTTACCAGCCAAAAACATTCAGTACTTC. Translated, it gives CASSLPAKNIQYF.

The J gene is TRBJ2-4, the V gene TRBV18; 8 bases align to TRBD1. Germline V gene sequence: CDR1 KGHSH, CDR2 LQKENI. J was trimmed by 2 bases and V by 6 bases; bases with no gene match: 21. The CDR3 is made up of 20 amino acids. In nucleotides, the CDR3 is TGTGCCAGCTCCGCCTTGATGTCGAATGGACAGGGATTGACCAAAAACATTCAGTACTTC. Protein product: CASSALMSNGQGLTKNIQYF.

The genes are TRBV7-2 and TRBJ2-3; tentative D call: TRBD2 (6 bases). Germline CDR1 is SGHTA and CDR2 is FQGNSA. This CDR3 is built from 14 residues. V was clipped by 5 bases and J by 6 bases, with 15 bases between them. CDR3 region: CASSPEIGTDTQYF. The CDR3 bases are TGTGCCAGCAGCCCAGAGATAGGGACTGATACGCAGTATTTT.

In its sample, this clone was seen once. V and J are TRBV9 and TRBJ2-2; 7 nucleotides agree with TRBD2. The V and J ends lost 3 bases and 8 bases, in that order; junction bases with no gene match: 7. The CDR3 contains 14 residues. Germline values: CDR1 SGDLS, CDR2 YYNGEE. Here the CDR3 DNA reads TGTGCCAGCAGCGCCACTAGCGAAAGGGGGGAGCTGTTTTTT. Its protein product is CASSATSERGELFF.

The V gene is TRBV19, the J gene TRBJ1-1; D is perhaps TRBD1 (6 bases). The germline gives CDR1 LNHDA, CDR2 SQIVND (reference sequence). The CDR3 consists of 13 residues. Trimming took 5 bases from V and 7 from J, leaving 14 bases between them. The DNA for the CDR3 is TGTGCCAGTAGTTCCCGGGACACCCGTGAAGCTTTCTTT. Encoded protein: CASSSRDTREAFF.

Here the CDR3 DNA reads TGCGCCAGCAGCCCCGGACAGGTCACCAGGGCTTTCTTT. Translation: CASSPGQVTRAFF. The chain has TRBV10-2 and TRBJ1-1; 7 nucleotides match TRBD1. The germline CDR1 and CDR2 sequences are WSHSY and SAAADI. V gave up 6 bases and J gave up 11 bases; unmatched junction bases: 12. The CDR3 contains 13 residues.

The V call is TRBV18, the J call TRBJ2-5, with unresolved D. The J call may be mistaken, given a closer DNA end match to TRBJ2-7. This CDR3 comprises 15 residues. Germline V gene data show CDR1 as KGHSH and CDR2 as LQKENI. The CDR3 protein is CASSPGSLSSYEQYF. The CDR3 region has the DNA TGTGCCAGCTCACCAGGCTCCCTGTCCTCCTACGAGCAGTACTTC.

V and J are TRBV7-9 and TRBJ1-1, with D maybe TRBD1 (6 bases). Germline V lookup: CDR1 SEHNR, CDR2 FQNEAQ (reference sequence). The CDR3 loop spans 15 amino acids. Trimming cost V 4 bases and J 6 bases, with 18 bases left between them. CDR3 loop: CASSSLTGKKAEAFF. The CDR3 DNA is TGTGCCAGCAGCTCACTGACAGGAAAAAAGGCTGAAGCTTTCTTT.

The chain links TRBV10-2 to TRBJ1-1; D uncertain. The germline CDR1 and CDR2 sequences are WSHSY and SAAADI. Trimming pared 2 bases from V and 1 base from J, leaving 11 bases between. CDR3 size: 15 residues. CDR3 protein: CASSERAGQNTEAFF. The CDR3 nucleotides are TGCGCCAGCAGTGAGAGGGCAGGCCAGAACACTGAAGCTTTCTTT.

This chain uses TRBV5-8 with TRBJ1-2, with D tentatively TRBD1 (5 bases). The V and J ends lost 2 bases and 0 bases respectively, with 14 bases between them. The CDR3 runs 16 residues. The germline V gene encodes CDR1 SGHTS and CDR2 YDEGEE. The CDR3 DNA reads TGTGCCAGCAGCTTTGCTCGGACAATAGCTAACTATGGCTACACCTTC. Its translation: CASSFARTIANYGYTF. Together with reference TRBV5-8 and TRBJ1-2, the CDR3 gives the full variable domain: EAGVTQSPTHLIKTRGQQATLRCSPISGHTSVYWYQQALGLGLQFLLWYDEGEERNRGNFPPRFSGRQFPNYSSELNVNALELEDSALYLCASSFARTIANYGYTFGSGTRLTVV.

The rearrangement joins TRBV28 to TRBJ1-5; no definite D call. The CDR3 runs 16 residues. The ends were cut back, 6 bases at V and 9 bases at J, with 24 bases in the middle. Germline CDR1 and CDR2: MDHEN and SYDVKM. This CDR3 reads CASRHPIGRLRMPQHF. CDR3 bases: TGTGCCAGCAGGCATCCGATAGGACGGCTCCGGATGCCCCAGCATTTT.